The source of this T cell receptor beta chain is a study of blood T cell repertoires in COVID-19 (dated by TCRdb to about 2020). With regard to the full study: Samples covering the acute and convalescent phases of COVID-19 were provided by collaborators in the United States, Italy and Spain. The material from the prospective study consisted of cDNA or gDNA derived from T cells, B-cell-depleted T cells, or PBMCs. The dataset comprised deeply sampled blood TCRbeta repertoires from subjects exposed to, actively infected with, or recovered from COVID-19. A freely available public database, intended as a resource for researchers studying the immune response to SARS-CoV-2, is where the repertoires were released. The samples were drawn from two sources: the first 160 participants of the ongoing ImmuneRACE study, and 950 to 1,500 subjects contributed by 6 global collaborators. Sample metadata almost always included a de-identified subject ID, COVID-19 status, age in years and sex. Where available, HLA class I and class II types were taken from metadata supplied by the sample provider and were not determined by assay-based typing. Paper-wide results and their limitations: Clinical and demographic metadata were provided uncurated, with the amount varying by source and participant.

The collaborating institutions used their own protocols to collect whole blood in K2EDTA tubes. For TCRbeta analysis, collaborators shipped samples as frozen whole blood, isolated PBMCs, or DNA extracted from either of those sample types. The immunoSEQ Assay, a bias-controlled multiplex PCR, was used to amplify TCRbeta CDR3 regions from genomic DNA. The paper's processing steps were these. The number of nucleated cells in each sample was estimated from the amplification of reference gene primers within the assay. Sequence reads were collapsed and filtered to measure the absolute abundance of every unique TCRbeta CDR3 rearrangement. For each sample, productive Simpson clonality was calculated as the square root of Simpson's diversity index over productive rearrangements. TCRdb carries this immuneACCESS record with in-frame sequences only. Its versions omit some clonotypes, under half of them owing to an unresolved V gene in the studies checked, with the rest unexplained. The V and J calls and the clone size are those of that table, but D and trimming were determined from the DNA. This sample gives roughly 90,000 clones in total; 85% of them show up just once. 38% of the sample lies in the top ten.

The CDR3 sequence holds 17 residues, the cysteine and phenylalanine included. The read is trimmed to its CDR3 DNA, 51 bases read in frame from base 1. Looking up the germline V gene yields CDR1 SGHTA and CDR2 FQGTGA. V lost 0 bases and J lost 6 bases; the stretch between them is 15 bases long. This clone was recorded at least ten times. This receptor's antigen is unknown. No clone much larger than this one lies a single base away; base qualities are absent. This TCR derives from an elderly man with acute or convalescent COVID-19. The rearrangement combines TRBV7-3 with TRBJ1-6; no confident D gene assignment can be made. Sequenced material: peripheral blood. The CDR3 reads CASSLTSRQQVNSPLHF. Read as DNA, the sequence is TGTGCCAGCAGCTTAACGTCGAGGCAGCAAGTTAATTCACCCCTCCACTTT.